These T cell receptor beta chains were read from a single sample in a study of CD8+ T cells in alopecia areata. TCRdb's table, derived via immunoSEQ multiplex PCR, lists solely in-frame clones and lacks some. This sample has about 100,000 clones, with roughly 84% found just once. The specimen comprised CD8+ T cells sorted from blood, sampled at week 24, from a patient treated with tofacitinib. The receptors here all came from a human donor with alopecia areata. The CDR3 runs from the conserved cysteine through the conserved F or W. D genes are given only for firm matches. Not every row has a clone size; where given, it reads once, few, many or a size class.

D | size | J | V | DNA | CDR3
TRBD1 | once | TRBJ2-7 | TRBV4-1 | TGCGCCAGCAGCCCAGGGGGACAGCTCTACGAGCAGTACTTC | CASSPGGQLYEQYF
TRBD2 | NA | TRBJ2-1 | TRBV6-5 | TGTGCCAGCAGTCCCGGGACTAGCTCACATGAGCAGTTCTTC | CASSPGTSSHEQFF
NA | NA | TRBJ2-7 | TRBV6-1 | TGTGCCACGGGTAGGACAGTGGAGGACGAGCAGTACTTC | CATGRTVEDEQYF
TRBD2 | few | TRBJ2-3 | TRBV11-2 | TGTGCCAGCAGCTTAGGAATTGGTAGCGGGGCCACAGATACGCAGTATTTT | CASSLGIGSGATDTQYF
TRBD2 | NA | TRBJ2-7 | TRBV27 | TGTGCCAGCAGTACGCGATCTAGCGGGGTTAACGAGCAGTACTTC | CASSTRSSGVNEQYF
NA | NA | TRBJ1-6 | TRBV5-1 | TGCGCCAGCAGCTTCTTCCCAGAGAATAATTCACCCCTCCACTTT | CASSFFPENNSPLHF
NA | NA | TRBJ1-1 | TRBV9 | TGTGCCAGCAGCGGGACAGTGACGAACACTGAAGCTTTCTTT | CASSGTVTNTEAFF
NA | NA | TRBJ2-1 | TRBV7-9 | TGTGCCAGCAGCTCAACCGGTAATGAGCAGTTCTTC | CASSSTGNEQFF
NA | NA | TRBJ1-4 | TRBV4-1 | TGCGCCAGCAGTCACCGAAGGACGACTGGAAAACTGTTTTTT | CASSHRRTTGKLFF
TRBD2 | NA | TRBJ2-3 | TRBV6-6 | TGTGCCAGCAGTTATATTAGCGGGGGTGACACAGATACGCAGTATTTT | CASSYISGGDTDTQYF